The rows below give T cell receptor beta chains drawn from one sample of a study of shared clonotypes between healthy human individuals. Assay used: immunoSEQ multiplex PCR; TCRdb lists only in-frame clones, some missing. The profile shows about 1 million clones, about 75% of them singletons. The sequencing input was memory CD4+ T cells sorted from blood. The receptors derive from a man younger than 30 in good health. Both conserved end residues are part of each CDR3. The D gene is left open where the match is weak. Clone size is given for some rows only: seen once, a few or many times, or a class if the clone is expanded.

>TRBV10-3|TRBJ2-7|-|-
TGTGCCATCAGTCAGGACATCTACGAGCAGTACTTC
CAISQDIYEQYF
>TRBV30|TRBJ2-7|-|-
TGTGCCTGGAGTACCGCCAACTACGAGCAGTACTTC
CAWSTANYEQYF
>TRBV30|TRBJ1-2|-|TRBD1
TGTGCCTGGAGTGACCTACGAGCCGGGACAGGGGTAAAGGGCTACACCTTC
CAWSDLRAGTGVKGYTF
>TRBV7-8|TRBJ1-2|-|-
TGTGCCAGCAGCCCCCCAGGAGAAGGAGGCTACACCTTC
CASSPPGEGGYTF
>TRBV11-2|TRBJ2-4|once|TRBD1
TGTGCCAGCAGCTTATCTGGGACAGGGAATAACATTCAGTACTTC
CASSLSGTGNNIQYF
>TRBV14|TRBJ2-3|-|TRBD1
TGTGCCAGCAGCCAAATTGACAGGGGGGATACGCAGTATTTT
CASSQIDRGDTQYF
>TRBV7-9|TRBJ2-1|-|TRBD2
TGTGCCAGCCGGGACAGTCAGGGACTAGCTCACTACAATGAGCAGTTCTTC
CASRDSQGLAHYNEQFF
>TRBV19|TRBJ2-5|-|-
TGTGCCAGTAGTATGGCGGCAGAGACCCAGTACTTC
CASSMAAETQYF
>TRBV27|TRBJ1-6|-|TRBD1
TGTGCCAGCAGTCCGGACCCGCTAGGGACAGCTTATAATTCACCCCTCCACTTT
CASSPDPLGTAYNSPLHF
>TRBV7-9|TRBJ2-2|once|-
TGTGCCAGCTGGGACTCAGGCAGGGAGCTGTTTTTT
CASWDSGRELFF
>TRBV7-2|TRBJ2-1|-|TRBD2
TGTGCCAGCAGCTTAGGGGGGGGATCCTACAATGAGCAGTTCTTC
CASSLGGGSYNEQFF
>TRBV28|TRBJ1-5|-|-
TGTGCCAGCAGTCCCATCTATTTAGCGGGCTTGGGAGACCAGCCCCAGCATTTT
CASSPIYLAGLGDQPQHF
>TRBV5-1|TRBJ1-2|-|-
TGCGCCAGCAGCTTGGACCAGGGGTCTCGCTATGGCTACACCTTC
CASSLDQGSRYGYTF
>TRBV6-1|TRBJ1-3|-|-
TGTGCCAGCAGTGAAAAAAGGGACGGGTCCTCTGGAAACACCATATATTTT
CASSEKRDGSSGNTIYF
>TRBV29-1|TRBJ2-1|-|-
TGCAGCGTCCCTCCAGGGACCTCCTACAATGAGCAGTTCTTC
CSVPPGTSYNEQFF
>TRBV7-2|TRBJ2-1|-|-
TGTGCCAGCAGCTTAGAGAGGGGCGCGCAGTTCTTC
CASSLERGAQFF
>TRBV5-6|TRBJ2-5|-|-
TGTGCCAGCAGCTTGGAGGGGCGGGAGACCCAGTACTTC
CASSLEGRETQYF
>TRBV5-1|TRBJ1-2|-|TRBD1
TGCGCCAGCAGCTTGGGACAGGGGACGGCTGGCTACACCTTC
CASSLGQGTAGYTF
>TRBV7-9|TRBJ2-1|-|-
TGTGCCAGCAGCTTAGTTGTAGGAAACAATGAGCAGTTCTTC
CASSLVVGNNEQFF
>TRBV5-4|TRBJ2-5|-|TRBD1
TGTGCCAGCAGCGTTTTTACAGGGGTCCAAGAGACCCAGTACTTC
CASSVFTGVQETQYF
>TRBV6-1|TRBJ1-2|-|-
TGTGCCAGCACCCTGGCCGGGACACCCAACTATGGCTACACCTTC
CASTLAGTPNYGYTF
>TRBV18|TRBJ1-1|-|-
TGTGCCAGCTCAACTGGACAGAAGAATGAAGCTTTCTTT
CASSTGQKNEAFF
>TRBV7-9|TRBJ2-5|-|-
TGTGCCAGCAGCTTAGAGGTCGAGACCCAGTACTTC
CASSLEVETQYF
>TRBV10-3|TRBJ2-7|-|-
TGTGCCATCAGTGAGGGGTCAGGGGCCTACGAGCAGTACTTC
CAISEGSGAYEQYF
>TRBV7-2|TRBJ2-3|-|-
TGTGCCAGCAGTTTCAGAGATACGCAGTATTTT
CASSFRDTQYF
>TRBV7-9|TRBJ2-5|once|TRBD1
TGTGCCAGCAGTCCAGGGGGATTAAGGGAGACCCAGTACTTC
CASSPGGLRETQYF
>TRBV5-6|TRBJ1-1|-|-
TGTGCCAGCAGCCCTGGGGGGACTGAAGCTTTCTTT
CASSPGGTEAFF
>TRBV11-3|TRBJ1-6|-|-
TGTGCCAGCAGCTTAGACTCCGACGTAAATTCACCCCTCCACTTT
CASSLDSDVNSPLHF
>TRBV13|TRBJ2-3|once|-
TGTGCCAGCAGCTTAAGGCTCGGCAGTATAACAGATACGCAGTATTTT
CASSLRLGSITDTQYF